The present T cell receptor beta chain was sequenced within a study of early T cells in non-severe SARS-CoV-2 infection. Background on the study: Unpaired chains resulted from sequencing bulk RNA of unsorted whole blood. Overall study results and limits: In VDJdb matching, anti-spike CD8 responses were favored while private and CD4 specificities went missing.

V was clipped by 6 bases and J by 2 bases, with 14 bases between them. CDR3 length: 15 residues. Unique molecular identifier tags were affixed to discrete cDNA molecules. One entry per CDR3 protein results from TCRdb running MiXCR on the 5' RACE reads. The table includes under 70,000 distinct CDR3 sequences, over 10% detected once. This clonotype was found a few times. Its matching antigen is unknown. This may arise from a read error, as a much more abundant clone is one base away. This specimen was whole blood, taken at baseline. The V and J genes are TRBV12-3 or TRBV12-4 and TRBJ2-4; no firm D call. The receptor was derived from an adult who was a healthcare worker with PCR-confirmed SARS-CoV-2 infection or an uninfected control (not recorded which). The CDR3 sequence: CASRLRTETKNIQYF. The CDR3 nucleotides are TGTGCCAGCAGGTTGCGAACAGAAACCAAAAACATTCAGTACTTC.